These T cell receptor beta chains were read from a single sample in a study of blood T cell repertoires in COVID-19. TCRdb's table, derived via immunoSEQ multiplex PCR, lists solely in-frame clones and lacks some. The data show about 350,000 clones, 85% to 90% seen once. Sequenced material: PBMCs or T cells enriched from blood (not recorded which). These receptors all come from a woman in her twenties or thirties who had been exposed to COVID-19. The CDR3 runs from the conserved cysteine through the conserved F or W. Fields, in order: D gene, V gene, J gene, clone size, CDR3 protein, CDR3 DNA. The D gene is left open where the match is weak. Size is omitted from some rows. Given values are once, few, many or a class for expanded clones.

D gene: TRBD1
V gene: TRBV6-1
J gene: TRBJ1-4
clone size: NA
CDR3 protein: CASSDDRGPNEKLFF
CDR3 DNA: TGTGCCAGCAGTGACGACAGGGGACCTAATGAAAAACTGTTTTTT

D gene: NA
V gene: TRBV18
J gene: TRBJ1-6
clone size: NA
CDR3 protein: CASSPLRGKDNSPLHF
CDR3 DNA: TGTGCCAGCTCACCGCTGCGGGGCAAAGATAATTCACCCCTCCACTTT

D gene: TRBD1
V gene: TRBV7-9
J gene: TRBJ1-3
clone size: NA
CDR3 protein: CASSLTGTGSGNTIYF
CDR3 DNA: TGTGCCAGCAGCTTAACCGGGACAGGCTCTGGAAACACCATATATTTT

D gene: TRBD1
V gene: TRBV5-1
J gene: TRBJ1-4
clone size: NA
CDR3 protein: CASSWTGVTGEKLFF
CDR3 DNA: TGCGCCAGCAGCTGGACAGGGGTGACGGGTGAAAAACTGTTTTTT

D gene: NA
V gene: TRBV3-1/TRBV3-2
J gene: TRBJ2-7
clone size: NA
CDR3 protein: CASSQGAGDIYEQYF
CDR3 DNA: TGTGCCAGCAGCCAGGGGGCCGGGGACATTTACGAGCAGTACTTC

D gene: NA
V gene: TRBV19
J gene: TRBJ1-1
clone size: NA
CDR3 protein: CASAGGVNTEAFF
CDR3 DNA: TGTGCCAGCGCGGGTGGGGTCAACACTGAAGCTTTCTTT

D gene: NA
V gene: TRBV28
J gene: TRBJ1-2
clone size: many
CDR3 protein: CASSLRARSYTF
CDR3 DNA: TGTGCCAGCAGTCTCAGGGCCCGGAGCTACACCTTC

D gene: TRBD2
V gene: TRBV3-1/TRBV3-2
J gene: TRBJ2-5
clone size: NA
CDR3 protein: CASSSSKLAGAAWETQYF
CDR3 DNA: TGTGCCAGTTCTTCAAGTAAACTAGCGGGTGCAGCGTGGGAGACCCAGTACTTC

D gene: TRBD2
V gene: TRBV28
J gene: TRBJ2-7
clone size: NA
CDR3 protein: CASSLRGTNHEQYF
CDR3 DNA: TGTGCCAGCAGTTTACGTGGGACTAACCACGAGCAGTACTTC

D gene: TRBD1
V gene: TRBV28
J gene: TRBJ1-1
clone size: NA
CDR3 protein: CATVRTGGDTEAFF
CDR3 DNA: TGTGCCACCGTGAGGACAGGGGGGGACACTGAAGCTTTCTTT

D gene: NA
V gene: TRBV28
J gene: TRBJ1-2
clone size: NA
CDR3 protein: CASSFKEAYTF
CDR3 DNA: TGTGCCAGCAGTTTTAAAGAGGCCTACACCTTC

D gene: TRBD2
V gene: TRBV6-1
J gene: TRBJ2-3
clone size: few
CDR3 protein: CASSVTSGPSTDTQYF
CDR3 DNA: TGTGCCAGCAGTGTTACTAGCGGTCCTAGCACAGATACGCAGTATTTT

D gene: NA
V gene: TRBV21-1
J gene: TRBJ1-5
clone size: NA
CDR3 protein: CASSKARDRGNQPQHF
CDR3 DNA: TGTGCCAGCAGCAAGGCTCGTGACAGGGGCAATCAGCCCCAGCATTTT

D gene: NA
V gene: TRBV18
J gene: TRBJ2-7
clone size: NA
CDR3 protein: CASSSVRNEQYF
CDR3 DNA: TGTGCCAGCTCCTCGGTGAGGAACGAGCAGTACTTC

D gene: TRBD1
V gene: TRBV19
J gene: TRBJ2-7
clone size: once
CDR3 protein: CASSTNRGPYEQYF
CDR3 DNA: TGTGCCAGTAGTACGAACAGGGGGCCCTACGAGCAGTACTTC

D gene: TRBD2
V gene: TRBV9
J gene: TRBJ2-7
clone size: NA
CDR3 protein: CASSVGGLASSYEQYF
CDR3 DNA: TGTGCCAGCAGCGTAGGGGGACTAGCGAGCTCCTACGAGCAGTACTTC

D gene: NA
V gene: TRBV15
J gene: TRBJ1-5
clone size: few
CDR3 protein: CATSRDHRTQHF
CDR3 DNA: TGTGCCACCAGCAGAGATCATCGGACACAGCATTTT

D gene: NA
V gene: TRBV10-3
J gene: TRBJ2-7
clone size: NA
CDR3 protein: CAIRTGTHYEQYF
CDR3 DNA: TGTGCCATCAGAACCGGGACTCACTACGAGCAGTACTTC

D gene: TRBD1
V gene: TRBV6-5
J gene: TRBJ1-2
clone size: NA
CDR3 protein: CASSPLTGGGGYTF
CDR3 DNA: TGTGCCAGCAGTCCCCTGACAGGGGGCGGTGGCTACACCTTC

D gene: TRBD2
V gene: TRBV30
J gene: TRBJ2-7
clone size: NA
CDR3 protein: CAWSGLAGGTYEQYF
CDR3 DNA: TGTGCCTGGAGTGGGTTAGCGGGAGGTACCTACGAGCAGTACTTC

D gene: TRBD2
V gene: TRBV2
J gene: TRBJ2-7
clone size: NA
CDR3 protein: CASTFRGARNSGVYEQYF
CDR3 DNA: TGTGCCAGCACTTTTCGTGGGGCCCGAAACAGCGGGGTCTACGAGCAGTACTTC

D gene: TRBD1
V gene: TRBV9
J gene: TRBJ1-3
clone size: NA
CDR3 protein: CASSVSGGTTSGNTIYF
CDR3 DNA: TGTGCCAGCAGCGTGTCAGGGGGGACGACCTCTGGAAACACCATATATTTT

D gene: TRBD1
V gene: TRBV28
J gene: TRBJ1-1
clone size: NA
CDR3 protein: CALVRLGGGNTEAFF
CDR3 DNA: TGTGCCCTAGTACGCTTAGGGGGCGGTAACACTGAAGCTTTCTTT

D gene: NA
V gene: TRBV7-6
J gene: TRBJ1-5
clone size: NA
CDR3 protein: CASSFFAGDQPQHF
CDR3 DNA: TGTGCCAGCAGCTTCTTTGCGGGGGATCAGCCCCAGCATTTT

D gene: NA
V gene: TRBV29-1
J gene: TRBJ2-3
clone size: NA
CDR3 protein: CSVEGGRSSDTQYF
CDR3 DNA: TGCAGCGTTGAAGGTGGGAGGAGCAGCGATACGCAGTATTTT

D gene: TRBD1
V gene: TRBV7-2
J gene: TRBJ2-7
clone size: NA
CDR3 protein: CASSLEGTGSRFLYEQYF
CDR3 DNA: TGTGCCAGCAGCTTAGAAGGGACAGGGTCCCGGTTCCTTTACGAGCAGTACTTC

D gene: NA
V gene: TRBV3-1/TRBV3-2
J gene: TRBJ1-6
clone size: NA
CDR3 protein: CASSQTDSPNSPLHF
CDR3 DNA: TGTGCCAGCAGCCAAACCGACAGTCCTAATTCACCCCTCCACTTT

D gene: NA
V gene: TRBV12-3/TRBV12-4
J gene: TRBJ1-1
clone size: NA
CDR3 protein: CATRSYLDTEAFF
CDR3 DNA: TGTGCCACCCGGTCCTACTTGGACACTGAAGCTTTCTTT

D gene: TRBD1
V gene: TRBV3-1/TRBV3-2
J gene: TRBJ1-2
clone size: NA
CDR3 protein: CASSQDGTGSGYTF
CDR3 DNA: TGTGCCAGCAGCCAAGATGGGACAGGGAGCGGCTACACCTTC